This T cell receptor (beta chain) originates from a study of T-cell reconstitution after alpha-beta-depleted transplantation in children. Construction of the TCRbeta library involved unique molecular identifiers. TCRdb re-called the PCR reads through MiXCR, storing one row per CDR3 protein. The sample has roughly 670,000 distinct CDR3 sequences, around 13% seen once. This clonotype was picked up many times. The CDR3 has 14 amino acids. Trimming left V 3 bases short and J 2 bases short, with 8 bases between. CDR1 is SGDLS and CDR2 is YYNGEE in the germline V gene. V usage is TRBV9 and J usage is TRBJ2-2, with D possibly matching TRBD1 (5 bases). This receptor was identified in a girl under 10 years old with congenital amegakaryocytic thrombocytopenia, due to receive a stem cell transplant. Source: PBMCs, taken before TCRalphabeta/CD19-depleted stem cell transplant. DNA of the CDR3: TGTGCCAGCAGCGCTGGGGCTAACACCGGGGAGCTGTTTTTT. Its translation: CASSAGANTGELFF.